This T cell receptor beta chain stems from a study of T cell responses to AZD1222 COVID-19 vaccine. Study-level results: Only a handful of AZD1222 recipients were seropositive at baseline. Regions left unmutated in variants are reportedly the target of nearly half of spike-specific TCRs. White British ancestry dominated among donors, who included more females, and clonal diversity was possibly underestimated. Repertoire sampling was restricted to post-peak T cell response timepoints.

Note on this clone: What it binds is not known.

Assay used: immunoSEQ multiplex PCR; TCRdb lists only in-frame clones, some missing. The sample yields tens of thousands of clones, around 81% seen once. The clonotype comes from an adult who received the AZD1222 COVID-19 vaccine. Sequenced here: peripheral blood, sampled 28 days after the second AZD1222 dose.

CDR3 region: CASSLGLGSENYGYTF. The CDR3 DNA reads as TGCGCCAGCAGCTTGGGATTAGGTTCGGAGAACTATGGCTACACCTTC. The chain has TRBV5-1 and TRBJ1-2; no definite D call. Trimming stripped 0 bases from V and 2 bases from J, with 14 bases between. This CDR3 has 16 residues. From germline, CDR1 is SGHRS and CDR2 YFSETQ.